Shown below are 3 T cell receptor beta chains from a single sample sequenced in a study of EBV T-cell therapy then PD-1 blockade in nasopharyngeal carcinoma. The treatment denotes: AdE1-LMPpoly-expanded autologous EBV-specific T-cell therapy followed by anti-PD-1 nivolumab. Using immunoSEQ multiplex PCR, the repertoire was profiled, and TCRdb retains in-frame clones only, with some absent. The repertoire holds about 19,000 clones, with more than 70% as singletons. These receptors have no known antigen. The sequencing here drew on CD8+ T cells from blood, taken around day 34 from a patient whose treatment included autologous EBV-specific T cells and nivolumab. These receptor sequences come from a man aged 35 to 55 with nasopharyngeal carcinoma.

The chain carries TRBV9 and TRBJ1-1; D gene ambiguous. CDR1 and CDR2 from the germline V gene are SGDLS and YYNGEE. The CDR3 has 9 residues. Trimming took 0 bases from V and 11 from J, leaving 2 bases between them. CDR3 residues: CASSVVAFF. The DNA of the CDR3 is TGTGCCAGCAGCGTAGTGGCTTTCTTT.

The chain carries TRBV6-5 and TRBJ2-5; 10 bases match TRBD2. J lost 4 bases, V lost 2 bases, and 1 base had no gene match. Germline lookup yields CDR1 MNHEY and CDR2 SVGAGI. This CDR3 spans 14 amino acids. As DNA, the CDR3 is TGTGCCAGCAGTTACGTAGCGGGGGGAGAGACCCAGTACTTC. It specifies CASSYVAGGETQYF.

The rearrangement links TRBV13 to TRBJ1-2; 8 bases map to TRBD1. The CDR3 loop spans 14 amino acids. Losses at the gene ends were 5 bases for V and 5 bases for J; bases not matched to a gene: 7. The germline V gene encodes CDR1 PRHDT and CDR2 FYEKMQ (reference sequence). CDR3 region: CASSHGTGEYGYTF. CDR3 coding DNA: TGTGCCAGCAGCCATGGGACAGGTGAATATGGCTACACCTTC.